The text below deals with one T cell receptor beta chain. Its antigen is as yet unknown. The data were taken from a study of T cell responses to AZD1222 COVID-19 vaccine. General study findings and limits: It was only a handful of AZD1222 recipients who were seropositive at baseline. CD4 TCRs linked to vaccination spanned spike, dominating at 160-218 and 743-854. Possibly, clonal diversity was underestimated; donors were largely white British and included more females. Without day 14 samples, only post-peak T cell repertoires were studied.

Produced via immunoSEQ multiplex PCR; TCRdb's table is partial and in-frame only. The sample records roughly 110,000 clones, roughly nine tenths being singletons. Trimming cost V 4 bases and J 2 bases; bases outside gene matches: 5. Germline V gene lookup returns CDR1 KGHSH and CDR2 LQKENI. This CDR3 comprises 15 residues. This sample comprised peripheral blood, obtained on day 0 of AZD1222 vaccination. This TCR was recovered from an adult in good health. The V gene is TRBV18, the J gene TRBJ2-1; 7 positions match TRBD1. This CDR3 reads CASSRGTATYNEQFF. The CDR3 nucleotides read TGTGCCAGCTCACGGGGGACAGCCACCTACAATGAGCAGTTCTTC.